A selection of T cell receptor beta chains follows, all from one sample in a study of T-cell memory formation after mild COVID-19. Using its own MiXCR run on the 5' RACE reads, TCRdb lists one record per CDR3 protein. This sample carries roughly 600,000 distinct CDR3 sequences, about a sixth of them seen once, and the ten largest clones take 9.5% to 15%. The sample taken for sequencing was PBMCs or a T cell subset sorted from them (not recorded which). Source of these receptors: an adult woman who had mild COVID-19 (a few samples of this study predate the infection). Cell type and time point are not known. Each CDR3 is given with its conserved first and last residue. The D gene is left open where the match is weak. Rows give clone size only sometimes, using once, few, many, or a class for an expanded clone.

v_gene	j_gene	d_gene	len	abundance	CDR3aa	CDR3nt
TRBV12-3/TRBV12-4	TRBJ2-5	TRBD1	15	few	CASSLSLGGDETQYF	TGTGCCAGCAGTCTCTCATTAGGGGGCGATGAGACCCAGTACTTC
TRBV18	TRBJ2-1	NA	16	few	CASSLRGPYSYNEQFF	TGTGCCAGCTCTCTTAGGGGTCCCTACTCCTACAATGAGCAGTTCTTC
TRBV10-3	TRBJ1-5	TRBD1	15	NA	CAISAGTGGGQPQHF	TGTGCCATCAGTGCCGGGACAGGGGGCGGTCAGCCCCAGCATTTT
TRBV7-6	TRBJ2-5	TRBD1	15	NA	CASSSMGTEQETQYF	TGTGCCAGCAGCTCAATGGGGACAGAACAAGAGACCCAGTACTTC
TRBV5-1	TRBJ2-5	NA	12	many	CASSLSQETQYF	TGTGCCAGCAGCTTATCCCAAGAGACCCAGTACTTC
TRBV20-1	TRBJ1-1	NA	9	few	CSGSGEAFF	TGCAGTGGTTCGGGTGAAGCTTTCTTT
TRBV7-8	TRBJ2-3	NA	16	few	CASSPKGAGATDTQYF	TGTGCCAGCAGCCCGAAAGGGGCTGGGGCCACAGATACGCAGTATTTT
TRBV18	TRBJ2-1	TRBD2	15	NA	CASSPLGLAYGEQFF	TGTGCCAGCTCACCCCTGGGACTAGCTTACGGTGAGCAGTTCTTC
TRBV5-4	TRBJ1-1	TRBD1	14	NA	CASSSVRGSTEAFF	TGTGCCAGCAGCTCGGTCAGGGGGAGCACTGAAGCTTTCTTT
TRBV6-6	TRBJ2-1	TRBD2	15	many	CASGLAGETYNEQFF	TGTGCCAGCGGATTGGCGGGAGAGACCTACAATGAGCAGTTCTTC
TRBV5-1	TRBJ2-2	TRBD1	16	NA	CASSDRQGAGTGELFF	TGCGCCAGCAGCGACAGACAGGGCGCGGGCACCGGGGAGCTGTTTTTT
TRBV6-5	TRBJ2-7	NA	16	many	CASSPPPGRGSYEQYF	TGTGCCAGCAGTCCCCCTCCAGGGCGAGGATCCTACGAGCAGTACTTC
TRBV20-1	TRBJ2-2	NA	14	few	CSAREITGTGELFF	TGCAGTGCTAGAGAAATCACGGGCACCGGGGAGCTGTTTTTT
TRBV19	TRBJ1-5	TRBD1	18	few	CASSTLVHRGSSNQPQHF	TGTGCCAGTAGTACCCTTGTTCACAGGGGAAGTAGCAATCAGCCCCAGCATTTT
TRBV4-2	TRBJ2-3	TRBD2	17	NA	CASSPNVRTRGGGTQYF	TGTGCCAGCAGCCCCAACGTCCGAACCCGGGGGGGCGGAACGCAGTATTTT
TRBV12-3/TRBV12-4	TRBJ2-5	TRBD1	15	few	CASSLGQGRQETQYF	TGTGCCAGCAGTCTGGGACAGGGAAGGCAAGAGACCCAGTACTTC
TRBV5-4	TRBJ2-3	TRBD1	16	NA	CASSLAGTGRTDTQYF	TGTGCCAGCAGCTTAGCCGGGACAGGGCGGACAGATACGCAGTATTTT
TRBV7-2	TRBJ2-1	TRBD2	16	few	CASSTGTSGTYNEQFF	TGTGCCAGCAGCACCGGGACTAGCGGGACCTACAATGAGCAGTTCTTC
TRBV4-1	TRBJ2-7	NA	13	NA	CVSSPVGSYEQYF	TGCGTCAGCAGCCCGGTGGGGTCCTACGAGCAGTACTTC
TRBV18	TRBJ2-2	NA	14	few	CASSPDASPGELFF	TGTGCCAGCTCACCGGACGCCTCGCCGGGGGAGCTGTTTTTT
TRBV18	TRBJ2-7	NA	14	many	CASSPQGSSYEQYF	TGTGCCAGCTCACCACAGGGGAGCTCCTACGAGCAGTACTTC
TRBV11-2	TRBJ2-1	NA	14	NA	CASSLVAAYNEQFF	TGTGCCAGCAGCTTAGTAGCAGCCTACAATGAGCAGTTCTTC
TRBV7-9	TRBJ2-1	NA	15	many	CASTLGATQYNEQFF	TGTGCCAGCACCCTAGGGGCAACCCAATACAATGAGCAGTTCTTC
TRBV7-9	TRBJ1-1	NA	15	few	CASSLSYGGDREAFF	TGTGCCAGCAGCCTATCCTACGGGGGGGATCGGGAAGCTTTCTTT
TRBV5-1	TRBJ2-3	TRBD1	16	NA	CASSWGQGLSTDTQYF	TGCGCCAGCAGCTGGGGACAGGGTTTATCTACAGATACGCAGTATTTT
TRBV27	TRBJ2-5	NA	12	few	CASIIGGETQYF	TGTGCCAGCATCATAGGGGGTGAGACCCAGTACTTC